One and the same sample provided the 19 T cell receptor beta chains below, sequenced in a study of cytomegalovirus exposure and HLA in healthy donors. PCR was performed using 60 Vbeta and 13 Jbeta primers. Sequencing was performed with immunoSEQ multiplex PCR; in TCRdb, only in-frame clones are kept and a portion is missing. This table has under 150,000 clones, 78% appearing once. Material: PBMCs. These receptors came from a woman between 18 and 30 years old in good health and CMV-seronegative.

The sample holds a few counts of this clone. The chain combines TRBV4-1 with TRBJ2-7; 10 bases are a match to TRBD2. CDR1 MGHRA and CDR2 YSYEKL come from the germline V gene. The CDR3 is 18 amino acids. V lost 3 bases to trimming and J lost 1 base; unmatched junction nucleotides: 12. In DNA, the CDR3 is TGCGCCAGCAGCCAGTCGAATTCCGGGACTAGCGTTTCCTACGAGCAGTACTTC. It encodes CASSQSNSGTSVSYEQYF.

The rearrangement joins TRBV5-4 to TRBJ1-2, with TRBD1 identical over 10 bases. Looked up from germline, CDR1 is SGHNT and CDR2 is YYREEE (reference sequence). This CDR3 is 15 amino acids long. The ends lost 3 bases at V and 2 bases at J; junction bases unmatched: 4. The CDR3 DNA reads as TGTGCCAGCAGCTGGGGGGGACAGGGGAACTATGGCTACACCTTC. Translation gives CASSWGGQGNYGYTF.

The chain links TRBV7-9 to TRBJ2-3; D gene uncertain. This CDR3 has 13 residues. The germline CDR1 and CDR2 sequences are SEHNR and FQNEAQ (reference sequence). The germline V and J ends were trimmed by 1 base and 5 bases, with 7 bases remaining between them. The CDR3 DNA sequence: TGTGCCAGCAGCTTAGACGAGTTAGATACGCAGTATTTT. It specifies CASSLDELDTQYF.

The CDR3 DNA reads TGTGCCAGCAGTTACTCGTGGCTGGACACTGAAGCTTTCTTT. The encoded protein is CASSYSWLDTEAFF. The V and J genes are TRBV6-5 and TRBJ1-1; D is uncertain. Germline V CDR1 and CDR2: MNHEY, SVGAGI. The CDR3 is made up of 14 amino acids. Between the trimmed V and J ends, which lost 0 bases and 3 bases, there was a span of 8 bases.

The V gene is TRBV5-1, the J gene TRBJ1-4; the match to TRBD1 covers 8 bases. V was clipped by 0 bases and J by 7 bases; unmatched bases: 11. In germline, CDR1 is SGHRS, CDR2 YFSETQ. The CDR3 runs 17 residues. The CDR3 region has the DNA TGCGCCAGCAGCTTGGCGCAGGGGGCCGTCGGCGGTGAAAAACTGTTTTTT. Encoded protein: CASSLAQGAVGGEKLFF.

The chain employs TRBV29-1 and TRBJ2-7; 11 bases line up with TRBD1. This CDR3 has 16 amino acids. Germline V lookup: CDR1 SQVTM, CDR2 ANQGSEA. Unmatched junction bases numbered 8, after V lost 4 bases and J lost 0 bases. CDR3 bases: TGCAGCGTTGTAGGGGGGACAGGGGGTTCCTCCTACGAGCAGTACTTC. It is translated as CSVVGGTGGSSYEQYF.

J is TRBJ2-1 and V is TRBV5-4; 13 nucleotides agree with TRBD2. CDR3 length equals 16 residues. Germline assignment: CDR1 SGHNT and CDR2 YYREEE (reference sequence). V trimming: 4 bases; J trimming: 9 bases; junction bases outside the gene matches: 10. CDR3: CASSLPGLAGTGEQFF. As DNA, the CDR3 is TGTGCCAGCAGCCTGCCGGGACTAGCGGGAACCGGTGAGCAGTTCTTC. Full variable domain (rest looked up from reference TRBV5-4 and TRBJ2-1): ETGVTQSPTHLIKTRGQQVTLRCSSQSGHNTVSWYQQALGQGPQFIFQYYREEENGRGNFPPRFSGLQFPNYSSELNVNALELDDSALYLCASSLPGLAGTGEQFFGPGTRLTVL.

This rearrangement joins TRBV5-1 to TRBJ2-5; 7 bases are a match to TRBD2. Germline V gene lookup returns CDR1 SGHRS and CDR2 YFSETQ. Unmatched junction bases numbered 1, after V lost 1 base and J lost 4 bases. This CDR3 spans 13 amino acids. CDR3 in DNA: TGCGCCAGCAGCTTGTGGGAGGGAGAGACCCAGTACTTC. Its translation is CASSLWEGETQYF.

This CDR3 reads CASSTVRRDRAGYTF. The CDR3 DNA reads TGTGCCAGCAGCACTGTCCGAAGAGACAGGGCCGGCTACACCTTC. The chain has TRBV7-9 and TRBJ1-2, with TRBD1 matching 7 bases. Per the germline V gene, CDR1 is SEHNR and CDR2 is FQNEAQ (reference sequence). The V segment lost 5 bases and the J segment 8 bases; nucleotides outside the gene matches: 14. The CDR3 consists of 15 residues. Full variable domain (missing parts from reference TRBV7-9 and TRBJ1-2): DTGVSQNPRHKITKRGQNVTFRCDPISEHNRLYWYRQTLGQGPEFLTYFQNEAQLEKSRLLSDRFSAERPKGSFSTLEIQRTEQGDSAMYLCASSTVRRDRAGYTFGSGTRLTVV.

This sequence joins TRBV7-2 and TRBJ2-3, with D possibly matching TRBD2 (5 bases). Trimming stripped 10 bases from V and 2 bases from J, with 16 bases between. Germline loops: CDR1 SGHTA, CDR2 FQGNSA. This CDR3 is built from 14 residues. The DNA of the CDR3 is TGTGCCACATCCCTAGCTAGTACCACAGATACGCAGTATTTT. Its translation: CATSLASTTDTQYF.

On this clone: The germline gene is not matched at one end of the junction; a read error may be the cause. The chain employs TRBV30 and TRBJ1-5; 10 bases are shared with TRBD1. Per the germline V gene, CDR1 is GTSNPN and CDR2 is SVGIG (reference sequence). The CDR3 is 17 amino acids. CDR3 nucleotides: TGTGTCTGGAGTTACACCGGGACAGGGGTGTTCAATCAGCCCCAGCATTTT. It yields the protein CVWSYTGTGVFNQPQHF.

The sample holds a few counts of this clone. The gene calls are TRBV30 and TRBJ1-3, with D perhaps matching TRBD1 (5 bases). The CDR3 consists of 14 residues. The V end was cut by 6 bases, the J end by 5 bases, with 17 bases between. Germline-derived CDR1 and CDR2 are GTSNPN and SVGIG (reference sequence). The CDR3 region is CACAGPYGRNTIYF. CDR3 sequence (DNA): TGTGCCTGTGCGGGACCCTACGGGAGAAACACCATATATTTT.

The V call is TRBV14, the J call TRBJ1-1; D is ambiguous. The germline gives CDR1 SGHDN, CDR2 FVKESK. The CDR3 is made up of 14 amino acids. Deletions cut 0 bases from V and 0 bases from J, with 5 bases between. The CDR3 DNA follows: TGTGCCAGCAGCCAAGAAACGGTGAACACTGAAGCTTTCTTT. Translated: CASSQETVNTEAFF.

This clone was counted between two and nine times. The V call is TRBV10-3, the J call TRBJ1-1; 7 bases are shared with TRBD1. The CDR3 spans 13 residues. The J segment lost 3 bases and the V segment lost 3 bases, leaving 1 base of the junction unmatched. Germline CDR1 ENHRY, CDR2 SYGVKD. The CDR3 coding sequence is TGTGCCATCAGTGAACAGGGGTACACTGAAGCTTTCTTT. Protein: CAISEQGYTEAFF.

The rearrangement joins TRBV2 to TRBJ2-1; D may be TRBD2 (6 bases). The CDR3 has 16 amino acids. The V end lost 3 bases, the J end lost 6 bases, and 18 bases lay between the germline ends. CDR1 is SNHLY, CDR2 FYNNEI, per germline. The chain's CDR3 is CASSETSQSVFNEQFF. The CDR3 DNA is TGTGCCAGCAGTGAGACTAGTCAGAGCGTGTTCAATGAGCAGTTCTTC. Combining the CDR3 with reference TRBV2 and TRBJ2-1 gives the whole variable domain EPEVTQTPSHQVTQMGQEVILRCVPISNHLYFYWYRQILGQKVEFLVSFYNNEISEKSEIFDDQFSVERPDGSNFTLKIRSTKLEDSAMYFCASSETSQSVFNEQFFGPGTRLTVL.

This chain links TRBV5-6 with TRBJ2-1; TRBD2 aligns across 14 bases. The germline V gene has CDR1 SGHDT and CDR2 YYEEEE. The ends lost 3 bases at V and 7 bases at J; junction bases unmatched: 12. The CDR3 totals 18 residues. CDR3 nucleotide sequence: TGTGCCAGCAGCTCCGGGACTAGCGGGAGTGGTACAAGGAATGAGCAGTTCTTC. This translates into CASSSGTSGSGTRNEQFF. Supplemented by reference TRBV5-6 and TRBJ2-1, the full variable domain reads DAGVTQSPTHLIKTRGQQVTLRCSPKSGHDTVSWYQQALGQGPQFIFQYYEEEERQRGNFPDRFSGHQFPNYSSELNVNALLLGDSALYLCASSSGTSGSGTRNEQFFGPGTRLTVL.

This clone was detected only once. CDR3 sequence reads: CASSYSTAGQEAFF. The CDR3 coding sequence is TGTGCCAGCAGTTACTCTACGGCTGGACAAGAGGCTTTCTTT. The chain couples TRBV6-5 to TRBJ1-1; TRBD1 might be the D (5 bases). This CDR3 is built from 14 residues. Germline lookup yields CDR1 MNHEY and CDR2 SVGAGI. V was clipped by 0 bases and J by 11 bases, with 16 bases between them.

This clone has a single count. The chain links TRBV29-1 to TRBJ1-2, with 7 bases that match TRBD1. V gave up 4 bases and J gave up 4 bases; unmatched junction bases: 9. This CDR3 has 14 amino acids. Germline assignment: CDR1 SQVTM and CDR2 ANQGSEA. The CDR3 region is CSVVNRGLGYGYTF. As DNA, the CDR3 is TGCAGCGTTGTCAATAGGGGGCTTGGCTATGGCTACACCTTC.

J is TRBJ2-2 and V is TRBV5-6; 8 nucleotides agree with TRBD1. CDR3 length: 15 amino acids. In germline, CDR1 is SGHDT, CDR2 YYEEEE. The junction had 7 bases not matched to a gene; V was cut back by 2 bases and J by 7 bases. CDR3 protein: CASSLFLQGDGELFF. For the CDR3, the DNA is TGTGCCAGCAGCTTATTCCTACAGGGGGACGGGGAGCTGTTTTTT.